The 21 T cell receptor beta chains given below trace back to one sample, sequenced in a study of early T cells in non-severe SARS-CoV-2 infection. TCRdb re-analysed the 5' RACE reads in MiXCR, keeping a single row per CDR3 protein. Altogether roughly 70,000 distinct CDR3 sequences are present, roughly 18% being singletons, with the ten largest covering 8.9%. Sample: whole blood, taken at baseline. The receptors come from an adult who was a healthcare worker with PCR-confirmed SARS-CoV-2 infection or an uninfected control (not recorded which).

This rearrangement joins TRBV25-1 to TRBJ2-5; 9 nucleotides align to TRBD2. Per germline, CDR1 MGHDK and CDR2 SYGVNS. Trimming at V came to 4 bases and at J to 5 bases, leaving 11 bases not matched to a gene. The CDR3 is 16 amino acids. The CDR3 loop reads CASSVIGGRAFETQYF. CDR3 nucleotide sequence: TGTGCCAGCAGTGTGATAGGCGGGAGGGCGTTTGAGACCCAGTACTTC.

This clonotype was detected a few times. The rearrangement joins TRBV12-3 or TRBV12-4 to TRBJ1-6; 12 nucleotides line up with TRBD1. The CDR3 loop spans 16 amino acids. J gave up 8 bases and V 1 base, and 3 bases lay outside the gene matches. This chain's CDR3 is CASSLEGQGAHSPLHF. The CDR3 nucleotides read TGTGCCAGCAGTTTAGAGGGACAGGGGGCGCATTCACCCCTCCACTTT.

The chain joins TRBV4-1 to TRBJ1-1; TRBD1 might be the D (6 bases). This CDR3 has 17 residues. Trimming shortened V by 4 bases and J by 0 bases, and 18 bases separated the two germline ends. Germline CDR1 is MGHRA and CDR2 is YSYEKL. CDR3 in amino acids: CASSRIPGHDMNTEAFF. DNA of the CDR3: TGCGCCAGCAGCCGCATCCCGGGACACGACATGAACACTGAAGCTTTCTTT.

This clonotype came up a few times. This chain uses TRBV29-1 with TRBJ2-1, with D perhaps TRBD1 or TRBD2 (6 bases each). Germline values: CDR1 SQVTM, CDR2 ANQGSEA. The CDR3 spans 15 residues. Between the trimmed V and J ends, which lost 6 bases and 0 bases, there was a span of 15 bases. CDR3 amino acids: CSVRGVASSYNEQFF. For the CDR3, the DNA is TGCAGCGTGAGGGGGGTCGCGAGCTCCTACAATGAGCAGTTCTTC.

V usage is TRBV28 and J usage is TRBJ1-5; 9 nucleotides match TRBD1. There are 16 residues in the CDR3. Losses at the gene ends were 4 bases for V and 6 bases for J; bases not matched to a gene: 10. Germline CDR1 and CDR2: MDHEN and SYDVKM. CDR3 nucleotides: TGTGCCAGCAGTTCAGCCGGGACAGGGAGGCCTCAGCCCCAGCATTTT. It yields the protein CASSSAGTGRPQPQHF.

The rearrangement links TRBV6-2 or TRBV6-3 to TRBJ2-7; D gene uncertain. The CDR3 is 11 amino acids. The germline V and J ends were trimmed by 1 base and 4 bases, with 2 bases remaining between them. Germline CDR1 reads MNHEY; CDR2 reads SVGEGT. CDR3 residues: CASSYLYEQYF. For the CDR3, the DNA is TGTGCCAGCAGTTACTTATACGAGCAGTACTTC.

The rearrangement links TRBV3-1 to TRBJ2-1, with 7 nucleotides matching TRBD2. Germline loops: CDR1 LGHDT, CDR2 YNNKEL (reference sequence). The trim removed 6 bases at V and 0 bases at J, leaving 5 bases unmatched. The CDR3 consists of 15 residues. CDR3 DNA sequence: TGTGCCAGCAGTATGGCGGGGGACTCCTACAATGAGCAGTTCTTC. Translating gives CASSMAGDSYNEQFF.

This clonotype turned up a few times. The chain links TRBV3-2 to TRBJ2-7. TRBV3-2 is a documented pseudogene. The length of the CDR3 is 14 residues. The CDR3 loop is CASSQDYKSYEQYF. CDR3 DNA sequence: TGTGCCAGCAGCCAAGATTACAAGTCCTACGAGCAGTACTTC.

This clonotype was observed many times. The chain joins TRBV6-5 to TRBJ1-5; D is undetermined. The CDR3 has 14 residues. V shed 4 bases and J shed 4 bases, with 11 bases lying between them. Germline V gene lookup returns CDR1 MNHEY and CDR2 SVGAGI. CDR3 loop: CASSSLDKNQPQHF. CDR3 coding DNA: TGTGCCAGCAGTTCTCTCGACAAGAATCAGCCCCAGCATTTT.

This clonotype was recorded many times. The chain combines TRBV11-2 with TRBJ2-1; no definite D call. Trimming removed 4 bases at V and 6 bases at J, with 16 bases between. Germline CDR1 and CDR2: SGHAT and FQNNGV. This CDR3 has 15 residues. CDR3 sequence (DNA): TGTGCCAGCAGCTGGACGGACCACACAAGCAATGAGCAGTTCTTC. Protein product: CASSWTDHTSNEQFF.

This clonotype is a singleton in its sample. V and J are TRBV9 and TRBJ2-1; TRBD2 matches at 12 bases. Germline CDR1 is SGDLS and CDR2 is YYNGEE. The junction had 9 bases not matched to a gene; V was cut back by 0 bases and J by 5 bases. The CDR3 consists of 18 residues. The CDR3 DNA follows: TGTGCCAGCAGCGTAGGGCTAGCGGGAGGGACGTCCAACAATGAGCAGTTCTTC. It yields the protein CASSVGLAGGTSNNEQFF.

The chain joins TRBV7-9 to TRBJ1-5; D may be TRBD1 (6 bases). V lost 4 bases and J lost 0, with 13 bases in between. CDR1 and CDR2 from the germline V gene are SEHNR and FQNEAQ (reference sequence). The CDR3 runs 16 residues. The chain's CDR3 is CASSSAGTLSNQPQHF. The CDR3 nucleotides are TGTGCCAGCAGCTCGGCCGGGACACTTAGCAATCAGCCCCAGCATTTT.

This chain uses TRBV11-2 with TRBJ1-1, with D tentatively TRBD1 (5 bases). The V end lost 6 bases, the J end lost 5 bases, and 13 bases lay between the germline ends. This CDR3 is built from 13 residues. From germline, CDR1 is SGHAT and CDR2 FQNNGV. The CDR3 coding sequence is TGTGCCAGCAGACTCCCAGGGTCTACTGAAGCTTTCTTT. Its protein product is CASRLPGSTEAFF. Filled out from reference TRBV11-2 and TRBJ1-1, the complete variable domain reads EAGVAQSPRYKIIEKRQSVAFWCNPISGHATLYWYQQILGQGPKLLIQFQNNGVVDDSQLPKDRFSAERLKGVDSTLKIQPAKLEDSAVYLCASRLPGSTEAFFGQGTRLTVV.

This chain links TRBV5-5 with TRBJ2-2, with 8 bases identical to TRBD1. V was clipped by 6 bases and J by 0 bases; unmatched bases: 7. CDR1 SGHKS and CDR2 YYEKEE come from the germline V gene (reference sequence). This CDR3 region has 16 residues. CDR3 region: CASKSETGANTGELFF. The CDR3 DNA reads TGTGCCAGCAAAAGTGAGACAGGGGCGAACACCGGGGAGCTGTTTTTT.

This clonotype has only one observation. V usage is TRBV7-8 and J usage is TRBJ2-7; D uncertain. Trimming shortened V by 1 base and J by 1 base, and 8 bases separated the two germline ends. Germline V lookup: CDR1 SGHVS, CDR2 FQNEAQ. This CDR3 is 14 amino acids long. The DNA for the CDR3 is TGTGCCAGCAGCTTAGGGACCCTATCCTACGAGCAGTACTTC. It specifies CASSLGTLSYEQYF. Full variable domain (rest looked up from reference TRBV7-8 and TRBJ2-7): GAGVSQSPRYKVAKRGQDVALRCDPISGHVSLFWYQQALGQGPEFLTYFQNEAQLDKSGLPSDRFFAERPEGSVSTLKIQRTQQEDSAVYLCASSLGTLSYEQYFGPGTRLTVT.

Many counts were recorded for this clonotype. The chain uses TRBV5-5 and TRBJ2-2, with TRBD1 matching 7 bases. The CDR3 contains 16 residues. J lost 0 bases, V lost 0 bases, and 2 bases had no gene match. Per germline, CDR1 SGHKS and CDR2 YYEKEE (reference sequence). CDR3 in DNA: TGTGCCAGCAGCTTGGTTCAGGGGGCGAACACCGGGGAGCTGTTTTTT. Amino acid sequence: CASSLVQGANTGELFF. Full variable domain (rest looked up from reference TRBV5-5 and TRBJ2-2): DAGVTQSPTHLIKTRGQQVTLRCSPISGHKSVSWYQQVLGQGPQFIFQYYEKEERGRGNFPDRFSARQFPNYSSELNVNALLLGDSALYLCASSLVQGANTGELFFGEGSRLTVL.

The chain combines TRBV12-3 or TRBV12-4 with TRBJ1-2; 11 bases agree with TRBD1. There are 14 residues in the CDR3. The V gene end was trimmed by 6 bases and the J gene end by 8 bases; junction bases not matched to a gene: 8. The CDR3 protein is CASRRLDRGQGYTF. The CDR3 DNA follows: TGTGCCAGCAGACGACTGGACAGGGGGCAAGGCTACACCTTC.

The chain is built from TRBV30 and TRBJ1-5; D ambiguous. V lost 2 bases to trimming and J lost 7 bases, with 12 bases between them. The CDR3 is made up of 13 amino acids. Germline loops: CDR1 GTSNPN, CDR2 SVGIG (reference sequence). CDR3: CAWSMGGRQPQHF. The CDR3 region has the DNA TGTGCCTGGAGTATGGGAGGAAGGCAGCCCCAGCATTTT.

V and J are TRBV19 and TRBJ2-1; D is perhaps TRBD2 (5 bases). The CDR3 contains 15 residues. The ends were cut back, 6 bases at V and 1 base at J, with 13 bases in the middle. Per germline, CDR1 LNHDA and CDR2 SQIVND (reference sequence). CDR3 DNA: TGTGCCAGTAGGCAGGCGAGGGCGTCCTACAATGAGCAGTTCTTC. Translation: CASRQARASYNEQFF.

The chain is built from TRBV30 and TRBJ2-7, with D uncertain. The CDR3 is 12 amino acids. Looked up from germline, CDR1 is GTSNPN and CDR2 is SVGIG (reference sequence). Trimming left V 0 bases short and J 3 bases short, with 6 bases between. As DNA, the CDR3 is TGTGCCTGGAGTGTAGGCAGCTACGAGCAGTACTTC. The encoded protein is CAWSVGSYEQYF.

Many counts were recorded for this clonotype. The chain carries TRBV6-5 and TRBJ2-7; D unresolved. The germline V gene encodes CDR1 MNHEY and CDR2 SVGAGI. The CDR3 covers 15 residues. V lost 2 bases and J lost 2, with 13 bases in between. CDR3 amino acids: CASSYEGSRPYEQYF. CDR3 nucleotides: TGTGCCAGCAGTTACGAAGGTAGCCGTCCCTACGAGCAGTACTTC.